The next 24 T cell receptor beta chains were all read from a single sample in a study of blood T cell repertoires in COVID-19. Generated by immunoSEQ multiplex PCR, the TCRdb table keeps only in-frame clones and is missing some. The sample records over 90,000 clones, roughly 89% being singletons. Sequenced material: peripheral blood. These receptors were obtained from a woman in her 70s with acute or convalescent COVID-19.

This clone was seen just once. V and J are TRBV7-9 and TRBJ2-3; 9 nucleotides agree with TRBD2. CDR1 SEHNR and CDR2 FQNEAQ come from the germline V gene (reference sequence). There are 16 residues in the CDR3. With V trimmed by 3 bases and J by 2 bases, 6 bases remained unmatched. In DNA, the CDR3 is TGTGCCAGCAGCTTCGCAAGCGGGAGGTTCACAGATACGCAGTATTTT. Translating it yields CASSFASGRFTDTQYF. The full variable domain, its missing parts supplied by reference TRBV7-9 and TRBJ2-3, is DTGVSQNPRHKITKRGQNVTFRCDPISEHNRLYWYRQTLGQGPEFLTYFQNEAQLEKSRLLSDRFSAERPKGSFSTLEIQRTEQGDSAMYLCASSFASGRFTDTQYFGPGTRLTVL.

The chain combines TRBV19 with TRBJ1-5; D ambiguous. CDR3 length equals 14 residues. Between the trimmed V and J ends, which lost 1 base and 0 bases, there was a span of 4 bases. Germline lookup yields CDR1 LNHDA and CDR2 SQIVND (reference sequence). The CDR3 region has the DNA TGTGCCAGTAGTATAGTAGATAGCAATCAGCCCCAGCATTTT. Protein: CASSIVDSNQPQHF.

This chain joins TRBV19 and TRBJ2-7; D is undetermined. Germline CDR1 LNHDA, CDR2 SQIVND (reference sequence). CDR3 size: 14 residues. V was pared by 4 bases and J by 7 bases, with 17 bases between. This chain's CDR3 is CASSTKERRGEQYF. The CDR3 DNA reads TGTGCCAGTAGTACCAAGGAGAGGAGAGGAGAGCAGTACTTC.

The chain employs TRBV5-1 and TRBJ2-5, with 7 nucleotides matching TRBD1. The CDR3 is made up of 14 amino acids. V dropped 4 bases and J dropped 5; count of bases not matched to a gene: 8. Germline V gene data show CDR1 as SGHRS and CDR2 as YFSETQ. CDR3 DNA: TGCGCCAGCAGCAAAGACAGGGAGAGGGAGACCCAGTACTTC. Its protein is CASSKDRERETQYF.

This chain links TRBV3-1 (or the pseudogene TRBV3-2) with TRBJ2-3, with 8 nucleotides matching TRBD2. CDR1 and CDR2 (germline): LGHDT, YNNKEL (reference sequence). Germline trimming cut 4 bases from V and 2 bases from J; bases unmatched to any gene: 11. This CDR3 contains 17 residues. The CDR3 nucleotides are TGTGCCAGCAGCCGGCATCGGGCGGGGGGATCCACAGATACGCAGTATTTT. Protein product: CASSRHRAGGSTDTQYF.

The rearrangement joins TRBV11-2 to TRBJ2-5; 8 bases agree with TRBD2. The germline CDR1 and CDR2 sequences are SGHAT and FQNNGV. The ends lost 1 base at V and 5 bases at J; junction bases unmatched: 0. The CDR3 sequence is 13 residues long. This CDR3 is CASSLGGGETQYF. CDR3 bases: TGTGCCAGCAGCTTAGGCGGGGGGGAGACCCAGTACTTC.

The V and J genes are TRBV6-1 and TRBJ1-5; 7 bases align to TRBD1. With V trimmed by 3 bases and J by 2 bases, 10 bases remained unmatched. The germline V gene has CDR1 MNHNS and CDR2 SASEGT. The CDR3 is made up of 17 amino acids. The CDR3 region is CASSDGIGQGGNQPQHF. CDR3 in DNA: TGTGCCAGCAGTGATGGGATTGGGCAGGGGGGCAATCAGCCCCAGCATTTT.

The CDR3 nucleotides read TGTGCCAGCAGCCAGGGGGCTGTGCGGCCCCAGCATTTT. Its translation: CASSQGAVRPQHF. The V gene is TRBV12-3 or TRBV12-4, the J gene TRBJ1-5, with 8 bases fitting TRBD1. This CDR3 contains 13 residues. Unmatched junction bases numbered 7, after V lost 6 bases and J lost 9 bases.

The V call is TRBV5-8, the J call TRBJ1-5; 7 bases are a match to TRBD1. This CDR3 has 15 amino acids. Germline assignment: CDR1 SGHTS and CDR2 YDEGEE. V shed 9 bases, J shed 1 base, and the junction held 10 bases outside the gene matches. CDR3 sequence: CATASGTVSNQPQHF. CDR3 nucleotides: TGTGCCACCGCCTCCGGGACAGTGAGCAATCAGCCCCAGCATTTT.

The chain carries TRBV3-1 (or the pseudogene TRBV3-2) and TRBJ1-5; a possible D gene is TRBD1 (6 bases). This CDR3 contains 15 residues. Germline lookup yields CDR1 LGHDT and CDR2 YNNKEL (reference sequence). V shed 2 bases and J shed 2 bases, with 10 bases lying between them. CDR3 region: CASSQTGFGNQPQHF. The CDR3 region has the DNA TGTGCCAGCAGCCAAACAGGGTTTGGCAATCAGCCCCAGCATTTT.

The chain recombines TRBV11-2 with TRBJ2-2; 7 positions match TRBD2. Germline CDR1 and CDR2: SGHAT and FQNNGV. The CDR3 spans 15 residues. V was clipped by 2 bases and J by 8 bases; unmatched bases: 8. CDR3 nucleotide sequence: TGTGCCAGCAGCTTAACGAGCGGGAATGCTGGGGAGCTGTTTTTT. Encoded protein: CASSLTSGNAGELFF.

The chain couples TRBV11-2 to TRBJ1-3; 7 positions agree with TRBD1. With 7 bases clipped from V and 0 bases from J, the junction kept 12 bases outside the gene matches. The CDR3 is made up of 17 amino acids. The germline V gene encodes CDR1 SGHAT and CDR2 FQNNGV. In nucleotides, the CDR3 is TGTGCCAGCACGCCCTCGGGACAGTCTTTCTCTGGAAACACCATATATTTT. This translates into CASTPSGQSFSGNTIYF.

This clone was seen a single time. J is TRBJ1-3 and V is TRBV30, with D unclear. Trimming left V 8 bases short and J 0 bases short, with 17 bases between. Germline CDR1 GTSNPN, CDR2 SVGIG (reference sequence). This CDR3 is built from 15 residues. CDR3 coding DNA: TGTGCCAGCCACCCCCAGGTGATCTCTGGAAACACCATATATTTT. Its protein product is CASHPQVISGNTIYF.

The CDR3 reads CASSRNTGRGTDTQYF. The CDR3 nucleotides are TGTGCCAGCAGCCGAAACACAGGGCGTGGCACAGATACGCAGTATTTT. V usage is TRBV11-2 and J usage is TRBJ2-3; perhaps TRBD1 as D (6 bases). Germline-derived CDR1 and CDR2 are SGHAT and FQNNGV. The CDR3 totals 16 residues. Trimming pared 5 bases from V and 1 base from J, leaving 16 bases between.

The V call is TRBV12-3 or TRBV12-4, the J call TRBJ1-2; a possible D gene is TRBD1 (5 bases). V shed 1 base and J shed 8 bases, with 11 bases lying between them. CDR3 length: 13 amino acids. The CDR3 region is CASSLGQGGGYTF. CDR3 DNA: TGTGCCAGCAGTTTAGGTCAGGGTGGCGGCTACACCTTC.

V and J are TRBV4-1 and TRBJ2-3; 12 positions agree with TRBD2. The CDR3 is made up of 17 amino acids. Germline V CDR1 and CDR2: MGHRA, YSYEKL. V gave up 1 base and J gave up 3 bases; unmatched junction bases: 5. In DNA form, the CDR3 reads TGCGCCAGCAGCCAAGCGCTAGCGGGGGGGCCAACAGATACGCAGTATTTT. It codes for CASSQALAGGPTDTQYF.

The V and J genes are TRBV7-9 and TRBJ1-4; 7 bases are shared with TRBD1. The CDR3 totals 15 residues. Germline V gene data show CDR1 as SEHNR and CDR2 as FQNEAQ (reference sequence). Trimming took 3 bases from V and 2 from J; bases not matched to a gene: 3. CDR3 sequence reads: CASSFTGVTNEKLFF. The CDR3 nucleotides read TGTGCCAGCAGCTTTACAGGGGTGACTAATGAAAAACTGTTTTTT.

CDR3 amino acids: CASLRDSRAGELFF. The CDR3 nucleotides are TGTGCCAGCCTCAGGGACAGTAGGGCCGGGGAGCTGTTTTTT. This chain joins TRBV6-5 and TRBJ2-2; 7 bases fit TRBD1. After removal of 8 bases from V and 6 bases from J, the junction contained 9 bases not matched to a gene. The germline gives CDR1 MNHEY, CDR2 SVGAGI. The CDR3 totals 14 residues.

The chain joins TRBV24-1 to TRBJ1-4; D possibly corresponds to TRBD1 (6 bases). Germline V gene sequence: CDR1 KGHDR, CDR2 SFDVKD. The CDR3 length is 16 residues. The V gene lost 3 bases and the J gene lost 8 bases, with 18 bases spanning the gap. Here the CDR3 reads CATSDGLDRQGEKLFF. The DNA of the CDR3 is TGTGCCACCAGTGATGGTTTGGACAGACAAGGGGAAAAACTGTTTTTT.

The chain employs TRBV10-2 and TRBJ1-2; TRBD1 matches at 7 bases. V lost 6 bases, J lost 0 bases, and 7 bases stayed unmatched. The CDR3 has 15 residues. Germline-derived CDR1 and CDR2 are WSHSY and SAAADI. This CDR3 is CASRPGGLANYGYTF. In DNA form, the CDR3 reads TGCGCCAGCAGGCCAGGGGGGTTAGCTAACTATGGCTACACCTTC.

The chain is built from TRBV20-1 and TRBJ1-2; tentatively, D is TRBD1 (6 bases). Trimming left V 3 bases short and J 7 bases short, with 12 bases between. The CDR3 runs to 12 residues. CDR1 is DFQATT, CDR2 SNEGSKA, per germline (reference sequence). The CDR3 nucleotides read TGCAGTGCTAGTGGGGGGCGATCTGGCTACACCTTC. Residues: CSASGGRSGYTF.

CDR3 in DNA: TGTGCCAGCACCGGACTAGCGGGACTAGGGACAGATACGCAGTATTTT. It translates to CASTGLAGLGTDTQYF. The chain links TRBV2 to TRBJ2-3; 12 bases line up with TRBD2. The V segment lost 7 bases and the J segment 3 bases; nucleotides outside the gene matches: 8. The germline V gene has CDR1 SNHLY and CDR2 FYNNEI. This CDR3 is 16 amino acids long. Supplemented by reference TRBV2 and TRBJ2-3, the full variable domain reads EPEVTQTPSHQVTQMGQEVILRCVPISNHLYFYWYRQILGQKVEFLVSFYNNEISEKSEIFDDQFSVERPDGSNFTLKIRSTKLEDSAMYFCASTGLAGLGTDTQYFGPGTRLTVL.

This chain connects TRBV6-5 to TRBJ2-1, with D perhaps matching TRBD1 (5 bases). Deletions cut 10 bases from V and 5 bases from J, with 21 bases between. Germline CDR1 is MNHEY and CDR2 is SVGAGI. This CDR3 is 15 amino acids long. The CDR3 nucleotides are TGTGCCATCACTCGACCAGGGATGAAGAACAATGAGCAGTTCTTC. This sequence encodes CAITRPGMKNNEQFF.

The rearrangement links TRBV6-1 to TRBJ1-1; 7 bases match TRBD1. The CDR3 is 16 residues long. Unmatched junction bases numbered 8, after V lost 4 bases and J lost 0 bases. Germline V gene lookup returns CDR1 MNHNS and CDR2 SASEGT. The CDR3 sequence: CASSAGDSFMNTEAFF. The CDR3 nucleotides read TGTGCCAGCAGTGCTGGGGACAGTTTCATGAACACTGAAGCTTTCTTT.